This T cell receptor (beta chain) was identified during a study of blood T cell repertoires in COVID-19. Study details: PBMCs, B-cell-depleted T cells, or T cells provided the cDNA or gDNA that made up the material.

Study processing details: The assay estimated nucleated cells by amplifying reference gene primers. The repertoire was sequenced with immunoSEQ multiplex PCR; TCRdb's copy has only in-frame clones and lacks some. Clone size and V and J calls were adopted from that table, with D and trimming inferred from the DNA. The sample includes about 150,000 clones, about 90% of them seen just once. Only a few counts were recorded for this clone. Sequencing used peripheral blood. This TCR was recovered from a man aged 45-65 years with acute or convalescent COVID-19.

The CDR3 here is CASSGRQGFVTEAFF. CDR3 bases: TGCGCCAGCAGCGGGCGACAGGGGTTTGTCACTGAAGCTTTCTTT. The chain uses TRBV5-1 and TRBJ1-1; 8 bases agree with TRBD1. The CDR3 has 15 residues. Germline values: CDR1 SGHRS, CDR2 YFSETQ. Trimming cost V 4 bases and J 4 bases; bases outside gene matches: 9.